The present entry profiles one TCR beta chain with its context. CDR3 length: 14 amino acids. Germline V CDR1 and CDR2: SGHDT, YYEEEE. Clones were read by immunoSEQ multiplex PCR, and TCRdb kept only the in-frame ones, dropping some. The data show 28,000 or so clones, approximately 91% seen once. The entry originates in a study of T cell changes during pregnancy in multiple sclerosis. This sample comprised CD8+ T cells from peripheral blood mononuclear cells, obtained in the second trimester of pregnancy. The V call is TRBV5-6, the J call TRBJ2-5; TRBD1 matches 7 bases. The end of the DNA fits TRBJ2-7 better, so the J call may be wrong. The source is a female donor with multiple sclerosis, enrolled in a pregnancy study. The CDR3: CASSLGDRNYEQYF. CDR3 coding DNA: TGTGCCAGCAGCTTAGGGGACAGAAACTACGAGCAGTACTTC.